A selection of T cell receptor beta chains follows, all from one sample in a study of technical replicates of blood from a handful of donors. Produced via immunoSEQ multiplex PCR; TCRdb's table is partial and in-frame only. This sample has over 65,000 clones, with approximately 97% found just once. The sequenced material came from T cells isolated from PBMCs. Receptors originate from a human donor in good health. CDR3s include the opening cysteine and the closing phenylalanine or tryptophan. A D gene is named only where the DNA matches it firmly. Rows give clone size only sometimes, using once, few, many, or a class for an expanded clone.

TRBV6-5,.,TRBJ1-2,once,CASSPDTYGYTF,TGTGCCAGCAGCCCCGACACCTATGGCTACACCTTC
TRBV11-2,TRBD2,TRBJ2-5,.,CASSYRLAAETQYF,TGTGCCAGCAGCTACCGACTAGCGGCGGAGACCCAGTACTTC
TRBV29-1,.,TRBJ1-1,.,CSVDRGTSGAFF,TGCAGCGTTGATAGGGGAACCAGTGGAGCTTTCTTT
TRBV11-2,TRBD2,TRBJ2-3,.,CASSLGILAGGFGTDTQYF,TGTGCCAGCAGCTTAGGGATACTAGCGGGGGGGTTCGGCACAGATACGCAGTATTTT
TRBV5-1,.,TRBJ1-2,.,CASSRDTVYTF,TGCGCCAGCAGCCGCGATACAGTCTACACCTTC
TRBV4-1,.,TRBJ1-1,.,CASSPVKLNTEAFF,TGCGCCAGCAGCCCGGTTAAGTTAAACACTGAAGCTTTCTTT
TRBV5-1,.,TRBJ2-3,.,CASSLSAVADTQYF,TGCGCCAGCAGCTTGTCGGCGGTTGCAGATACGCAGTATTTT
TRBV2,.,TRBJ2-3,.,CASTGGRVDTQYF,TGTGCCAGCACTGGGGGCCGGGTAGATACGCAGTATTTT
TRBV6-5,.,TRBJ1-4,.,CASTTRSWEKLFF,TGTGCCAGCACCACGCGGAGTTGGGAAAAACTGTTTTTT
TRBV4-1,TRBD1,TRBJ1-1,.,CASSRQRGGTGTEAFF,TGCGCCAGCAGCCGACAAAGAGGGGGGACAGGGACTGAAGCTTTCTTT
TRBV15,TRBD1,TRBJ1-6,.,CATSTEGTVFNSPLHF,TGTGCCACCAGCACCGAGGGGACAGTCTTTAATTCACCCCTCCACTTT
TRBV2,TRBD2,TRBJ2-7,.,CASFRLAGIYEQYF,TGTGCCAGTTTCAGACTAGCGGGGATCTACGAGCAGTACTTC
TRBV29-1,TRBD1,TRBJ2-1,.,CSVDMDRGVYNEQFF,TGCAGCGTTGATATGGACAGGGGGGTGTACAATGAGCAGTTCTTC
TRBV5-4,TRBD2,TRBJ2-1,.,CASSSLLAGPYNEQFF,TGTGCCAGCAGCTCATTACTAGCGGGGCCCTACAATGAGCAGTTCTTC
TRBV6-1,.,TRBJ2-2,.,CASSEQGTGELFF,TGTGCCAGCAGTGAACAGGGAACCGGGGAGCTGTTTTTT
TRBV4-1,TRBD1,TRBJ1-1,.,CASRRPGTDHEAFF,TGCGCCAGCAGGCGACCAGGGACAGACCATGAAGCTTTCTTT
TRBV7-3,TRBD1,TRBJ2-5,.,CASSAGQGLQETQYF,TGTGCCAGCAGCGCAGGACAGGGGCTTCAAGAGACCCAGTACTTC
TRBV6-1,.,TRBJ2-7,.,CASSEARHREQYF,TGTGCCAGCAGTGAAGCCCGACACCGCGAGCAGTACTTC
TRBV28,TRBD2,TRBJ2-7,.,CASSSASGGSYEQYF,TGTGCCAGCAGTTCCGCCAGCGGGGGGTCATACGAGCAGTACTTC
TRBV12-5,TRBD2,TRBJ2-1,.,CASGLVLAGGPGNEQFF,TGTGCTAGTGGTTTGGTACTAGCGGGGGGGCCAGGCAATGAGCAGTTCTTC
TRBV28,TRBD2,TRBJ2-3,.,CASSSYLAGVDTQYF,TGTGCCAGCAGTTCATACCTAGCGGGAGTTGATACGCAGTATTTT
TRBV19,TRBD1,TRBJ1-1,.,CASSWTGVTEAFF,TGTGCCAGTAGCTGGACAGGGGTAACTGAAGCTTTCTTT
TRBV18,.,TRBJ1-5,.,CASSPLSIGVSGQPQHF,TGTGCCAGCTCACCTCTAAGCATAGGGGTGTCGGGTCAGCCCCAGCATTTT
TRBV6-6,.,TRBJ2-1,.,CASGGHEQFF,TGTGCCAGCGGGGGCCATGAGCAGTTCTTC
TRBV7-9,.,TRBJ1-5,.,CASQSARNQPQHF,TGTGCCAGCCAAAGCGCCAGAAATCAGCCCCAGCATTTT
TRBV28,TRBD1,TRBJ1-5,.,CASMKDRGGGQPQHF,TGTGCCAGCATGAAGGACAGGGGAGGAGGTCAGCCCCAGCATTTT
TRBV25-1,.,TRBJ1-1,.,CASRKGDTEAFF,TGTGCCAGCAGGAAGGGGGACACTGAAGCTTTCTTT
TRBV30,.,TRBJ1-4,.,CAWSVSGANEKLFF,TGTGCCTGGAGTGTTTCGGGGGCTAATGAAAAACTGTTTTTT
TRBV19,TRBD1,TRBJ1-5,.,CASSIGSRGGAGASSPYSNQPQHF,TGTGCCAGTAGTATAGGTTCCAGAGGGGGCGCAGGGGCATCATCTCCTTATAGCAATCAGCCCCAGCATTTT
TRBV30,.,TRBJ2-6,.,CAWSYSGANVLTF,TGTGCCTGGAGTTATTCTGGGGCCAACGTCCTGACTTTC
TRBV12-5,TRBD1,TRBJ1-6,.,CASGLYRGLSPLHF,TGTGCTAGTGGTTTGTACAGGGGGCTCTCACCCCTCCACTTT
TRBV2,TRBD2,TRBJ2-3,.,CASSDTGLAPTDTQYF,TGTGCCAGCAGTGACACAGGACTAGCTCCCACAGATACGCAGTATTTT
TRBV19,TRBD2,TRBJ2-1,.,CASSLTRTSASYNEQFF,TGTGCCAGTAGTCTCACAAGGACTAGCGCTTCCTACAATGAGCAGTTCTTC